This T cell receptor (beta chain) is from a study of blood T cell repertoires in COVID-19. As for the study in general: Sites in the United States, Italy and Spain provided acute and convalescent COVID-19 samples. T cells, B-cell-depleted T cells, or PBMCs provided the cDNA or gDNA that served as material.

CDR1 is MNHEY and CDR2 is SVGAGI in the germline V gene. The CDR3 is 13 residues long. J gave up 7 bases and V 6 bases, and 3 bases lay outside the gene matches. Per the study methods: Estimates of nucleated cell counts were drawn from the amplification of reference gene primers. The table came from immunoSEQ multiplex PCR; TCRdb's copy has only in-frame clones and leaves some out. That table is the source of V, J and clone size, and D and trimming were worked out from the DNA. The sample includes some 350,000 clones, around nine tenths of them seen just once. The sample consisted of peripheral blood. This receptor was obtained from a human donor in a cohort sampled during active COVID-19. This rearrangement joins TRBV6-5 to TRBJ1-6; 7 bases are a match to TRBD1. The CDR3 region is CASRQGQNSPLHF. CDR3 bases: TGTGCCAGCAGGCAGGGACAGAATTCACCCCTCCACTTT.